The present entry profiles one T cell receptor beta chain with its context. The data derive from a study of technical replicates of blood from a handful of donors. Libraries were prepared by immunoSEQ multiplex PCR; TCRdb keeps only in-frame clonotypes and omits some of them. The table includes 75,000 to 90,000 clones, around 94% detected once. Germline CDR1 and CDR2: LNHDA and SQIVND (reference sequence). With 4 bases clipped from V and 1 base from J, the junction kept 5 bases outside the gene matches. The CDR3 spans 16 residues. This rearrangement joins TRBV19 to TRBJ1-5; 9 nucleotides match TRBD1. This clonotype was obtained from a human donor in good health. The sequencing sample was made of T cells isolated from PBMCs. DNA for the CDR3: TGTGCCAGTAGTACACAAGACAGGGGGAGCAATCAGCCCCAGCATTTT. This sequence encodes CASSTQDRGSNQPQHF. The full variable domain, rest sourced from reference TRBV19 and TRBJ1-5, is DGGITQSPKYLFRKEGQNVTLSCEQNLNHDAMYWYRQDPGQGLRLIYYSQIVNDFQKGDIAEGYSVSREKKESFPLTVTSAQKNPTAFYLCASSTQDRGSNQPQHFGDGTRLSIL.